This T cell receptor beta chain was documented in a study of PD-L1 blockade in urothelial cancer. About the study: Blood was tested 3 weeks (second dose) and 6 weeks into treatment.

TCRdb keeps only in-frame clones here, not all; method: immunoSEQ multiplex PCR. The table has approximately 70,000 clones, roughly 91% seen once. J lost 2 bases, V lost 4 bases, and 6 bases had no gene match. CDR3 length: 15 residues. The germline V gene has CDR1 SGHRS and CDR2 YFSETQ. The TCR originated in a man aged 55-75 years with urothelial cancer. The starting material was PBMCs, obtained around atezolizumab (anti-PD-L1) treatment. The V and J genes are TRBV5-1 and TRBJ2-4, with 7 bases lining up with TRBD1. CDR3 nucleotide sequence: TGCGCCAGCAGCACCGCCAGGGGGTCCAAAAACATTCAGTACTTC. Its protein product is CASSTARGSKNIQYF.